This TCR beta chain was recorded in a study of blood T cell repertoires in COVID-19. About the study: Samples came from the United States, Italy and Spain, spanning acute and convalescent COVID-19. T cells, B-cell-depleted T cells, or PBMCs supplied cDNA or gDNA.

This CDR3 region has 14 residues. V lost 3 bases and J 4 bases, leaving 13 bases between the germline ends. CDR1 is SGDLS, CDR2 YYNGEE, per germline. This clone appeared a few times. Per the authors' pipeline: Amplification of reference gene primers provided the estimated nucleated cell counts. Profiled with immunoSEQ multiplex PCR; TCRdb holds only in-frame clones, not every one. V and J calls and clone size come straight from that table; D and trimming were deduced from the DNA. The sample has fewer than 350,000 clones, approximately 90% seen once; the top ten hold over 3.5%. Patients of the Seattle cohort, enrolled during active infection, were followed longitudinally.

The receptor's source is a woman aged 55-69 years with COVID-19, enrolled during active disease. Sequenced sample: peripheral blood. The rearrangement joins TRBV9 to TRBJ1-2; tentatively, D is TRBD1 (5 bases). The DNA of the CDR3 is TGTGCCAGCAGCGCTCAGACGGGGGGCTATGGCTACACCTTC. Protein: CASSAQTGGYGYTF.